This T cell receptor beta chain was found in a study of T cell responses to AZD1222 COVID-19 vaccine. Whole-study findings and limits: Clonal diversity may have been underestimated in mostly white British donors.

Germline CDR1 LGHNA, CDR2 YSLEER. The ends were cut back, 0 bases at V and 7 bases at J, with 15 bases in the middle. The CDR3 loop spans 15 amino acids. As concerns this clone: Its antigen is unidentified.

Here immunoSEQ multiplex PCR was the method, and the copy in TCRdb shows in-frame clones only, minus some. Among some 73,000 clones listed, 85% to 90% were seen once. This clonotype was sampled from an adult who received the AZD1222 COVID-19 vaccine. Material: peripheral blood, obtained 28 days after the second AZD1222 dose. The chain couples TRBV4-3 to TRBJ1-2; unclear D gene. The CDR3 nucleotides read TGCGCCAGCAGCCAAGATCGATTGAGGGTATCTGGCTACACCTTC. This translates into CASSQDRLRVSGYTF.